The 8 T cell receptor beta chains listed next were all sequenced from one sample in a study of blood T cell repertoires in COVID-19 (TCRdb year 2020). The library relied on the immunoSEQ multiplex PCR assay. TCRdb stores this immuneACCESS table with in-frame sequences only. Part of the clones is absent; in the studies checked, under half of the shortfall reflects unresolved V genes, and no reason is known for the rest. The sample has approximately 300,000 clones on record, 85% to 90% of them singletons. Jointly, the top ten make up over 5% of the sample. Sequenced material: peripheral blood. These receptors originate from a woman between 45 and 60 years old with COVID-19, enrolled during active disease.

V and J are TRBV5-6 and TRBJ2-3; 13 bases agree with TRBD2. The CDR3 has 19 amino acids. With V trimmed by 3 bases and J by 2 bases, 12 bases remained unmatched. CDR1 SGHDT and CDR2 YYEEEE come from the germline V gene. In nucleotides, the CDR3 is TGTGCCAGCAGCTGGTGGTGGACTAGCGGGAGTTTTTTCACAGATACGCAGTATTTT. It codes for CASSWWWTSGSFFTDTQYF.

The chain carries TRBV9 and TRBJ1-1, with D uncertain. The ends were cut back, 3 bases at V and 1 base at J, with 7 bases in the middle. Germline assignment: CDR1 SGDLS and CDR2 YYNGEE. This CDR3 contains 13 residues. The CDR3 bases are TGTGCCAGCAGCGACCCGCGGAACACTGAAGCTTTCTTT. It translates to CASSDPRNTEAFF.

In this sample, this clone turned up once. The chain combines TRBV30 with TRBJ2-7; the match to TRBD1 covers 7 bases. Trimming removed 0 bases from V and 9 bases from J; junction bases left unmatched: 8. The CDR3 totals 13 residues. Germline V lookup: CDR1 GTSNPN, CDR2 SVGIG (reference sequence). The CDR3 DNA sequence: TGTGCCTGGAGTGTAAAGGGGGCGAGGGTGCAGTACTTC. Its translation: CAWSVKGARVQYF.

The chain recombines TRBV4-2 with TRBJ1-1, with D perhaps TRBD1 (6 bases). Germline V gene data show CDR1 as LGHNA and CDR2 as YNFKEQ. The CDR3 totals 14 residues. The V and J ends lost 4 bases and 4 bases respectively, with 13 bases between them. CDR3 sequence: CASSPNQGRTEAFF. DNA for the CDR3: TGTGCCAGCAGCCCGAACCAGGGGCGCACTGAAGCTTTCTTT.

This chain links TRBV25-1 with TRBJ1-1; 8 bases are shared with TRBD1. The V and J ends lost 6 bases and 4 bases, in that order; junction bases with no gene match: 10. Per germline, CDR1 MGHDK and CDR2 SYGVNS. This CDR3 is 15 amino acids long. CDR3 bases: TGTGCCAGCAGGCCGTCAGGGGGCTCGGGCACTGAAGCTTTCTTT. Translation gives CASRPSGGSGTEAFF.

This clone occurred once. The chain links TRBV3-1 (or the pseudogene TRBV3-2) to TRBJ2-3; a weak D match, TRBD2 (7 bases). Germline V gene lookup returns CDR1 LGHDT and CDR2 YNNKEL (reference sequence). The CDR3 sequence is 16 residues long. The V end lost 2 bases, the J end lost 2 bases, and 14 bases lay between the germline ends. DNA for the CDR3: TGTGCCAGCAGCCAAAGCAGGGGACTAACCACAGATACGCAGTATTTT. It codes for CASSQSRGLTTDTQYF.

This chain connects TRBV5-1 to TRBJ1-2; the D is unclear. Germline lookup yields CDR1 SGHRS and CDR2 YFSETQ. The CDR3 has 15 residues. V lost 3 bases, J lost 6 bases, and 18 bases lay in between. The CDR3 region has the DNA TGCGCCAGCAGCTCTCGGTCATCGGGGTTAGATGGCTACACCTTC. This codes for CASSSRSSGLDGYTF. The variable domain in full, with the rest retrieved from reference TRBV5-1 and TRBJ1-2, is KAGVTQTPRYLIKTRGQQVTLSCSPISGHRSVSWYQQTPGQGLQFLFEYFSETQRNKGNFPGRFSGRQFSNSRSEMNVSTLELGDSALYLCASSSRSSGLDGYTFGSGTRLTVV.

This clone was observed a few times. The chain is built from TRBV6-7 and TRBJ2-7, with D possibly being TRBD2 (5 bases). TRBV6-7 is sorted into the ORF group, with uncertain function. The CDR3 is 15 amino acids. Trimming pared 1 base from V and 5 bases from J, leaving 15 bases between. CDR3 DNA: TGTGCCAGCAGTTACTTCACCCTGAGGGTTCACGAGCAGTACTTC. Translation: CASSYFTLRVHEQYF.